This entry describes one TCR beta chain. The sample holds many counts of this clonotype. Its antigen target is currently unknown. Base qualities are not recorded, but no much larger clone differs from it by a single base. This entry is derived from a study of T cells in Graves' hyperthyroidism and ophthalmopathy (dated by TCRdb to 2018 to 2020). Study-level background: Peripheral blood was collected at initial diagnosis, before any treatment. The 85 to 100 discovery patients were randomly split 7:3 into training and test sets. In six Graves' hyperthyroidism patients, the study also compared T-cell repertoires from thyroid tissue with T-cell repertoires from blood. Whether ophthalmopathy could be predicted prospectively was tested in an independent validation cohort made up of approximately 19 hyperthyroidism patients plus 17 patients who later progressed to ophthalmopathy. TCR V-J signatures able to tell the groups apart were searched for in a discovery cohort of 95 or so patients, of whom under 45 had Graves' ophthalmopathy and around 58 had stable Graves' hyperthyroidism. The paper reports TCR Vbeta CDR3 sequencing of about 140 peripheral blood samples: under 45 ophthalmopathy, about 75 hyperthyroidism and 17 progressor patients. Following sampling, methimazole starting at 30 mg daily was given to hyperthyroidism patients, and high-dose intravenous methylprednisolone was given to ophthalmopathy patients. The investigation overall reported the following: Sample size was not statistically predetermined, and investigators were not blinded to group allocation. Blood samples also contained most of the expanded thyroid clonotypes (frequency above 0.001), which suggests that blood repertoires may reflect thyroid immune responses. In validation, the model predicted progression to ophthalmopathy with over 65% sensitivity and roughly 72% specificity, a median of approximately 6.5 months before onset. A 13 V-J signature model separated ophthalmopathy from stable hyperthyroidism, with approximately 86% sensitivity and roughly 81% specificity in cross-validation and 80%/75% in testing.

Ophthalmopathy patients had moderately to severely active disease, with a Clinical Activity Score of 3 or more, a NOSPECS grade of 4 or more, and a disease duration of less than 3 months. Patients with uncontrolled infections, other autoimmune diseases, pregnancy or lactation were excluded. Diagnoses were established on the basis of clinical symptoms, serum thyroxine and TRAb, thyroid ultrasound, and orbital computed tomography. Ficoll-Paque density gradient centrifugation was used to isolate PBMCs from around 10 ml of fresh peripheral blood. Total RNA was extracted using Trizol reagent, and RNA quality was assessed on an Agilent 2100 Bioanalyzer. The TCR beta CDR3 regions were amplified from the RNA transcripts. For the first round of RT-PCR on the TCR CDR3, the HTBI primer set was used together with the Qiagen OneStep RT-PCR kit. The libraries were constructed in a second round of multiplex PCR and then size-selected and purified. The libraries were sequenced on an Illumina HiSeq2000 using paired-end 100 bp reads. In the authors' own workflow: SOAPnuke was used to process the raw data, removing reads that contained adapters or uncalled bases, had a mean Phred below 15, or lacked an exact match to the constant primer or identifier. COPE v1.2.5 was used to merge the high-quality paired reads, and each unique nucleotide sequence was defined as a clonotype. MiTCR v1.1 was used to align the clonotypes against IMGT TRBV, TRBD and TRBJ reference segments. Analysis was restricted to V-J combinations with a frequency above 0.0001, which covered 98% to 99.2% of repertoires. A TCS score was defined as the ratio between F50 (clonal expansion) and ExV (chaos), using BLOSUM62-based TCRdist between CDR3 peptides within each V-J. Welch's t-statistics and random forest reduced fewer than 550 V-J features to roughly 13, which were used in a naive Bayes classifier (R e1071). Clones were called with MiXCR by TCRdb after fastp trimmed the public reads at Q25, and only in-frame beta chains were retained. Rows with one shared CDR3 protein collapse into an entry with the most common genes and DNA. In this record, the V and J calls reflect TCRdb's handling and not the investigators' own analysis. The sample profile shows 450,000 to 600,000 distinct CDR3 sequences; about 20% of them were found once. The biggest ten clones account for 45% to 50% of the sample.

The junction carries 15 bases between V and J, which are trimmed by 5 bases and 4 bases respectively. CDR1 and CDR2, looked up from the germline V gene, are SNHLY and FYNNEI. From the cysteine through the phenylalanine, the CDR3 covers 14 amino acids. Of the read, only the CDR3 DNA is kept; its 42 bases are in frame from base 1. The V gene is TRBV2 and the J gene is TRBJ2-7; TRBD2 might be the D gene, on 5 matching bases. The sample consisted of blood. This TCR derives from a man aged 35 to 55 with Graves' ophthalmopathy. The nucleotides are TGTGCCAGCAGTCCCGAGGGAAATAGTTACGAGCAGTACTTC. It is translated as CASSPEGNSYEQYF.